Each of the 30 T cell receptor beta chains below was sequenced from the same sample in a study of tumor-infiltrating lymphocytes in primary liver carcinoma. TCR beta cDNA was reverse-transcribed from around 0.55 ug of total RNA. The reaction used a constant-region primer and ProtoScript II reverse transcriptase. Slightly modified ARM-PCR with three nested multiplex PCR rounds yielded TCR beta libraries. TRBV1-TRBV30 forward primers paired with a C-beta reverse primer drove the first two PCR rounds, roughly 10 cycles each. TCRdb itself ran the multiplex PCR reads through MiXCR, one entry per CDR3 protein. Among over 25,000 distinct CDR3 sequences listed, nearly 80% were seen once. Bulk tissue was left unsorted, and RNA and DNA were co-extracted from about 20-30 mg of it. Sequencing input: liver tumor tissue from sampling region 3. Subset of the sample: tumor region T3, left-lateral pole. These receptors were collected from a middle-aged man with primary liver carcinoma and hepatitis B virus infection.

The CDR3 DNA follows: TGTGCCAGCAGTTACTCTCAACCTGCCTTGTCGGGAGGTTACTCTGGGGCCAACGTCCTGACTTTC. Protein product: CASSYSQPALSGGYSGANVLTF. The rearrangement links TRBV6-5 to TRBJ2-6, with 7 bases identical to TRBD2. The J segment lost 0 bases and the V segment lost 0 bases, leaving 17 bases of the junction unmatched. CDR1 and CDR2 from the germline V gene are MNHEY and SVGAGI. The CDR3 consists of 22 residues.

Comment on this clonotype: The junction does not match germline at one end; this may be a read error. This sequence joins TRBV4-1 and TRBJ2-3; TRBD2 might be the D (5 bases). This CDR3 is 16 amino acids long. Germline lookup yields CDR1 MGHRA and CDR2 YSYEKL. The CDR3 region has the DNA TGCGCCAGCAACCAAGATCCGGGAAGGATTAAGGATACGCACTATTTT. Translating gives CASNQDPGRIKDTHYF.

The chain combines TRBV11-2 with TRBJ2-7; possibly TRBD1 for D (5 bases). The CDR3 totals 14 residues. CDR1 is SGHAT, CDR2 FQNNGV, per germline. V lost 2 bases and J 4 bases, leaving 12 bases between the germline ends. CDR3 sequence (DNA): TGTGCCAGCAGCTTATCAGGGCAAAATTACGAGCAGTACTTC. Its protein product is CASSLSGQNYEQYF.

J is TRBJ2-3 and V is TRBV10-3; D is uncertain. This CDR3 is 12 amino acids long. Per germline, CDR1 ENHRY and CDR2 SYGVKD. V lost 6 bases, J lost 3 bases, and 7 bases lay in between. CDR3 DNA: TGTGCCATCAGCATCACGACAGATACGCAGTATTTT. Its translation: CAISITTDTQYF.

Comment on this clonotype: The junction departs from germline at one end; a sequencing error may be responsible. This chain links TRBV4-2 with TRBJ2-1; the D gene is possibly TRBD2 (5 bases). In germline, CDR1 is LGHNA, CDR2 YNFKEQ. The CDR3 length is 14 residues. CDR3 residues: CASSLGHSGNEQFF. In DNA form, the CDR3 reads TGTGCCAGCAGCCTAGGGCACAGCGGCAATGAACAGTTCTTC.

This clonotype has ten or more counts. The missing conserved phenylalanine or tryptophan at the end of this CDR3 makes a read error likely. The rearrangement joins TRBV28 to TRBJ2-3; possibly TRBD2 for D (5 bases). Trimming pared 4 bases from V and 4 bases from J, leaving 18 bases between. The CDR3 runs to 16 residues. Germline assignment: CDR1 MDHEN and CDR2 SYDVKM. The CDR3 sequence: CASSSREGKRADTQYY. CDR3 DNA sequence: TGTGCCAGCAGTTCCCGAGAGGGTAAACGGGCAGATACGCAGTATTAT.

In regard to this clonotype: The conserved closing phenylalanine or tryptophan is absent in this CDR3, likely reflecting a read error. This CDR3 reads CASSGKPGPAGGPHEQYL. CDR3 sequence (DNA): TGTGCTAGCAGTGGAAAACCGGGACCAGCGGGAGGGCCACACGAGCAGTACTTA. The chain links TRBV4-2 to TRBJ2-7; 10 bases align to TRBD2. The CDR3 loop spans 18 amino acids. The germline CDR1 and CDR2 sequences are LGHNA and YNFKEQ.

The chain's CDR3 is CASSSRGYFSLYEQYV. CDR3 in DNA: TGTGCCAGCAGCTCAAGAGGCTATTTCAGCCTCTACGAGCAGTATGTC. The chain joins TRBV11-1 to TRBJ2-7, with D uncertain. CDR1 and CDR2 from the germline V gene are SGHAT and FQDESV (reference sequence). This CDR3 comprises 16 residues.

As to this clonotype: A read error may explain this, as a much larger clone is one base away. The CDR3 carries no conserved terminal phenylalanine or tryptophan, so it likely arises from a read error. This chain connects TRBV12-3 or TRBV12-4 to TRBJ2-5; no clear D gene. V shed 5 bases and J shed 2 bases, with 12 bases lying between them. CDR3 size: 14 residues. The CDR3 here is CASSVPGSQETQYS. CDR3 coding DNA: TGTGCCAGCAGTGTGCCAGGCTCACAAGAGACCCAGTACTCC.

Details on this clonotype: One end of the junction fails to match germline, which may point to a read error. This chain connects TRBV7-9 to TRBJ1-2; D remains unclear. This CDR3 has 16 residues. Germline V gene sequence: CDR1 SEHNR, CDR2 FQNEAQ (reference sequence). The CDR3 loop is CAGSPEGRLSQYGYNF. The CDR3 region has the DNA TGTGCCGGCAGCCCCGAGGGCAGGCTGTCCCAGTATGGTTACAACTTC.

This clonotype appeared a single time. The junction and the germline gene differ at one end; a read error may be behind it. The CDR3 sequence is CASIGGQGAVHEQYF. As DNA, the CDR3 is TGTGCCAGCATCGGGGGACAGGGGGCTGTGCACGAACAGTACTTC. The rearrangement joins TRBV11-2 to TRBJ2-7; TRBD1 aligns across 12 bases. CDR3 length: 15 residues. Germline lookup yields CDR1 SGHAT and CDR2 FQNNGV. Full variable domain (outside the CDR3, taken from reference TRBV11-2 and TRBJ2-7): EAGVAQSPRYKIIEKRQSVAFWCNPISGHATLYWYQQILGQGPKLLIQFQNNGVVDDSQLPKDRFSAERLKGVDSTLKIQPAKLEDSAVYLCASIGGQGAVHEQYFGPGTRLTVT.

Note on this clonotype: The junction departs from germline at one end; a sequencing error may be responsible. The V gene is TRBV12-3 or TRBV12-4, the J gene TRBJ2-1, with 11 bases identical to TRBD2. This CDR3 spans 17 amino acids. CDR3 protein: CVSTGISGRASYNGQFF. The CDR3 DNA sequence: TGTGTCAGCACCGGGATTAGCGGGAGGGCCTCCTACAATGGGCAGTTCTTC.

The chain's CDR3 is CVSSLDQGRTDTQYF. The CDR3 nucleotides are TGTGTCAGTAGCTTGGATCAGGGCCGCACAGATACGCAGTATTTT. This rearrangement joins TRBV5-4 to TRBJ2-3; a weak D match, TRBD1 (5 bases). This CDR3 has 15 amino acids. The germline gives CDR1 SGHNT, CDR2 YYREEE (reference sequence).

As to this clonotype: The CDR3 ends on some other residue instead of the conserved phenylalanine or tryptophan, so this is likely a read error. This chain connects TRBV6-6 to TRBJ2-4; maybe TRBD1 (6 bases). V was cut by 10 bases and J by 0 bases, with 19 bases left in between. Germline lookup yields CDR1 MNHNY and CDR2 SVGAGI (reference sequence). This CDR3 contains 16 residues. CDR3 in amino acids: CANRGQLGLAKNIQYL. The CDR3 DNA reads as TGTGCCAACAGAGGACAGCTTGGATTAGCCAAAAACATTCAGTACCTC.

A few counts support this clonotype. The CDR3 ends on some other residue instead of the conserved phenylalanine or tryptophan, so this is likely a read error. This rearrangement joins TRBV12-3 or TRBV12-4 to TRBJ1-2; 11 bases are shared with TRBD1. The CDR3 has 15 residues. The DNA of the CDR3 is TGTGCCAGTAGCCTCGGACAGGGGGCAAACTACGGCTACACCCTC. It codes for CASSLGQGANYGYTL.

A note on this clonotype: At one of its ends the junction is not consistent with the germline gene, which may arise from a read error. The chain combines TRBV6-6 with TRBJ2-1, with D hard to call. CDR1 is MNHNY, CDR2 SVGAGI, per germline (reference sequence). The CDR3 extends over 13 amino acids. This chain's CDR3 is CASSAQGNKEQSF. CDR3 DNA: TGTGCCAGCAGTGCGCAAGGTAACAAAGAGCAGTCCTTC.

Concerning this clonotype: It is likely a read error, because the conserved phenylalanine at the end of the CDR3 is missing. The chain carries TRBV29-1 and TRBJ2-5; D is perhaps TRBD2 (5 bases). The CDR3 totals 13 residues. CDR1 is SQVTM, CDR2 ANQGSEA, per germline. The CDR3 sequence: CSGLTHGMETQYL. The CDR3 nucleotides are TGCAGTGGACTCACCCATGGGATGGAGACCCAGTACTTA.

Concerning this clonotype itself: No conserved phenylalanine or tryptophan is present at the end of the CDR3, so a read error is the likely explanation. Because the CDR3's place on the DNA is in doubt, the DNA is left out and the CDR3 is given as listed by TCRdb. The chain is built from TRBV12-3 or TRBV12-4 and TRBJ1-5. 14 amino acids form the CDR3, both terminal residues included. CDR3 residues: CASSFGQEAISSSI.

On this clonotype itself: At one of its ends the junction is not consistent with the germline gene, which may arise from a read error. The rearrangement joins TRBV28 to TRBJ2-7, with TRBD2 matching over 10 bases. The CDR3 contains 14 residues. The V gene's germline CDR1 is MDHEN and CDR2 SYDVKM. CDR3 sequence: CASCLLAGAYVQYF. CDR3 nucleotides: TGTGCCAGCTGTCTCCTAGCGGGAGCCTACGTGCAGTACTTC.

Comment on this clonotype: The conserved closing phenylalanine or tryptophan is absent in this CDR3, likely reflecting a read error. It is unclear where the CDR3 begins or ends on the DNA, so no DNA is shown, and the CDR3 is as TCRdb lists it. This chain links TRBV11-2 with TRBJ2-7; no DNA check was done on the table's D call, TRBD1. Germline CDR1 SGHAT, CDR2 FQNNGV. The CDR3 length equals 15 residues, ends included. The CDR3 is CASSRPNSQGGEQYL.

Comment on this clonotype: No conserved phenylalanine or tryptophan is present at the end of the CDR3, so a read error is the likely explanation. No DNA is shown, since the ends of the CDR3 on it are uncertain; the CDR3 is the one TCRdb lists. V is TRBV14 and J is TRBJ2-5; the table assigns TRBD2, which was not confirmed against the DNA. CDR1 is SGHDN and CDR2 is FVKESK in the germline V gene. The CDR3 adds up to 13 amino acids, both ends counted. The CDR3: CACSRTGTSVPYS.

As for this clonotype: Sequence at one end of the junction differs from germline and may be a read error. The chain links TRBV5-6 to TRBJ2-1, with 7 bases aligning to TRBD1. Germline CDR1 is SGHDT and CDR2 is YYEEEE. The CDR3 is made up of 17 amino acids. DNA of the CDR3: TGTTCCAGCACCTTGGGAAACAGGGGCAGCTCCTACAATGAGCAGTTCTTC. Protein: CSSTLGNRGSSYNEQFF.

In regard to this clonotype: A read error is likely, as this CDR3 ends without the conserved phenylalanine or tryptophan. It is unclear where the CDR3 begins or ends on the DNA, so no DNA is shown, and the CDR3 is as TCRdb lists it. This chain joins TRBV11-2 and TRBJ2-5; the table's D call of TRBD2 was not tested on the DNA. Germline V gene data show CDR1 as SGHAT and CDR2 as FQNNGV. The CDR3 is 16 residues long, counting both termini. This chain's CDR3 is CASSQTHGGGKETQYS.

As regards this clonotype: This sequence may be a read error, since a much larger clone differs from it by one base. This sequence joins TRBV25-1 and TRBJ2-1, with 14 bases lining up with TRBD2. Trimming removed 9 bases from V and 11 bases from J; junction bases left unmatched: 12. The CDR3 sequence is 15 residues long. Germline V lookup: CDR1 MGHDK, CDR2 SYGVNS. In DNA, the CDR3 is TGTGCCAGTCAGCCGGGACTAGCGGGAGACCATAAGCAGTTCTTC. Its translation: CASQPGLAGDHKQFF.

The V and J genes are TRBV12-3 or TRBV12-4 and TRBJ2-5; D possibly corresponds to TRBD2 (7 bases). CDR3 length equals 13 residues. Trimming removed 2 bases at V and 11 bases at J, with 15 bases between. The CDR3 DNA reads TGTGCCAGCAGTTTAACGCTTGGGGGGGCACAGTACTTC. Translation gives CASSLTLGGAQYF.

In the case of this clonotype: The junction departs from germline at one end; a sequencing error may be responsible. The chain employs TRBV5-5 and TRBJ2-7; D remains unclear. This CDR3 is built from 17 residues. CDR1 is SGHKS and CDR2 is YYEKEE in the germline V gene (reference sequence). The CDR3 loop is CASSLEQQLTRPYEQYF. CDR3 sequence (DNA): TGTGCCAGCAGCTTGGAGCAGCAACTGACTCGGCCCTACGAGCAGTATTTC.

Concerning this clonotype itself: The junction departs from the called germline gene at one end, perhaps through a read error. The chain is built from TRBV7-9 and TRBJ2-7; TRBD2 might be the D (7 bases). This CDR3 is built from 14 residues. From germline, CDR1 is SEHNR and CDR2 FQNEAQ (reference sequence). The CDR3 sequence: CTSNLGGETYEQYF. In DNA form, the CDR3 reads TGTACCAGCAACTTAGGGGGGGAGACCTACGAGCAGTACTTC.

This clonotype was found once. Germline is not matched at one junction end, which may reflect a read error. The J gene is TRBJ2-1, the V gene TRBV7-9; D remains unclear. The V gene's germline CDR1 is SEHNR and CDR2 FQNEAQ (reference sequence). The CDR3 has 17 residues. The CDR3 reads CASSLPYQVPKSNEQCF. CDR3 DNA: TGTGCCAGCAGCTTACCATATCAGGTGCCTAAATCAAATGAGCAGTGCTTC. The full variable domain, in which reference TRBV7-9 and TRBJ2-1 provide the parts outside the CDR3, is DTGVSQNPRHKITKRGQNVTFRCDPISEHNRLYWYRQTLGQGPEFLTYFQNEAQLEKSRLLSDRFSAERPKGSFSTLEIQRTEQGDSAMYLCASSLPYQVPKSNEQCFGPGTRLTVL.

V is TRBV4-1 and J is TRBJ1-2, with D possibly TRBD1 on 5 matching bases. V was pared by 11 bases and J by 2 bases, with 18 bases between. The CDR3 is 14 amino acids. Germline V gene sequence: CDR1 MGHRA, CDR2 YSYEKL. The CDR3 DNA follows: TGCGCCCGCTGCCAAGGGGACCGGAACTATGGCTACACCTTC. It specifies CARCQGDRNYGYTF.

Worth noting for this clonotype: Without the conserved terminal phenylalanine or tryptophan, this CDR3 likely stems from a read error. This chain joins TRBV6-2 or TRBV6-3 and TRBJ2-1; D gene ambiguous. Germline V gene lookup returns CDR1 MNHEY and CDR2 SVGEGT. The CDR3 contains 14 residues. The V end lost 5 bases, the J end lost 4 bases, and 12 bases lay between the germline ends. The CDR3 region has the DNA TGTGCCAGCAGTCTGCCCGGTCCTTACAATGAGCAGTTCATC. It is translated as CASSLPGPYNEQFI.